Below are 20 T cell receptor beta chains sequenced from a single sample in a study of neurological immune-mediated disorders. The time point here: longitudinal time-point 1 (baseline). Using its own MiXCR run on the 5' RACE reads, TCRdb lists one record per CDR3 protein. Among around 69,000 distinct CDR3 sequences listed, roughly 10% were seen once. Sequenced sample: PBMCs. These receptors were taken from a young man in good health.

This clonotype appeared many times. This rearrangement joins TRBV12-3 or TRBV12-4 to TRBJ2-7; 7 bases line up with TRBD2. CDR3 length: 15 amino acids. The trim removed 5 bases at V and 2 bases at J, leaving 9 bases unmatched. CDR3 coding DNA: TGTGCCAGCAGTCTTAGCGGGCCTGGGACCTACGAGCAGTACTTC. Protein: CASSLSGPGTYEQYF.

In regard to this clonotype: This may come from a read error, since a much larger clone is one base off. The V gene is TRBV11-2, the J gene TRBJ2-3, with D possibly TRBD2 on 5 matching bases. Germline loops: CDR1 SGHAT, CDR2 FQNNGV. The length of the CDR3 is 17 residues. V shed 8 bases and J shed 1 base, with 22 bases lying between them. This CDR3 reads CASGPRSPGLGTDTQYF. In nucleotides, the CDR3 is TGTGCCAGCGGCCCCCGGTCCCCGGGGTTGGGCACAGATACGCAGTATTTT.

This clonotype has at least ten counts. The chain recombines TRBV6-1 with TRBJ1-2; no definite D call. Between the trimmed V and J ends, which lost 7 bases and 7 bases, there was a span of 13 bases. This CDR3 has 12 amino acids. Germline CDR1 reads MNHNS; CDR2 reads SASEGT. As DNA, the CDR3 is TGTGCCAGCATTGGGTCATGGGGTGGCTACACCTTC. This sequence encodes CASIGSWGGYTF.

This clonotype was recorded many times. The V call is TRBV10-1, the J call TRBJ2-5; D gene uncertain. V was pared by 2 bases and J by 2 bases, with 6 bases between. Germline loops: CDR1 WNHNN, CDR2 SYGVQD (reference sequence). The CDR3 has 13 amino acids. The CDR3 nucleotides read TGCGCCAGCAGTGAGACACTACAAGAGACCCAGTACTTC. This sequence encodes CASSETLQETQYF.

This clonotype was counted many times. The V and J genes are TRBV12-3 or TRBV12-4 and TRBJ2-1, with 10 positions matching TRBD2. V was clipped by 6 bases and J by 3 bases; unmatched bases: 8. The CDR3 is made up of 16 amino acids. In DNA, the CDR3 is TGTGCCAGCAGCCGGTCAGCGGGAGGGCTCTACAATGAGCAGTTCTTC. Encoded protein: CASSRSAGGLYNEQFF.

This clonotype has at least ten counts. V gene TRBV5-1 combines with J gene TRBJ2-3; perhaps TRBD1 as D (5 bases). The CDR3 has 14 amino acids. Looked up from germline, CDR1 is SGHRS and CDR2 is YFSETQ. Between the trimmed V and J ends, which lost 6 bases and 1 base, there was a span of 12 bases. The CDR3 sequence is CASNQGGGTDTQYF. The CDR3 DNA follows: TGCGCCAGCAACCAGGGTGGCGGCACAGATACGCAGTATTTT.

This clonotype showed up many times. This rearrangement joins TRBV2 to TRBJ2-5; maybe TRBD2 (6 bases). The CDR3 has 12 residues. V was trimmed by 6 bases and J by 5 bases, leaving 10 bases between them. Germline V CDR1 and CDR2: SNHLY, FYNNEI. The CDR3, as DNA: TGTGCCAGCAGAAGACTAGTGGAGACCCAGTACTTC. Translation gives CASRRLVETQYF.

This clonotype was detected a few times. The rearrangement links TRBV30 to TRBJ2-7, with 9 bases lining up with TRBD1. This CDR3 has 15 amino acids. The germline V gene has CDR1 GTSNPN and CDR2 SVGIG (reference sequence). Losses at the gene ends were 7 bases for V and 2 bases for J; bases not matched to a gene: 12. In DNA, the CDR3 is TGTGCCTCCCCCAAAAACGGGACAGGGCCCTACGAGCAGTACTTC. This codes for CASPKNGTGPYEQYF.

The chain has TRBV12-3 or TRBV12-4 and TRBJ1-2; D is possibly TRBD1 (5 bases). The germline V and J ends were trimmed by 6 bases and 7 bases, with 18 bases remaining between them. The CDR3 has 14 amino acids. The CDR3 DNA sequence: TGTGCCAGCAGCACCGGGGCGACGGGCCCTGGCTACACCTTC. This translates into CASSTGATGPGYTF.

This rearrangement joins TRBV11-2 to TRBJ2-3, with unresolved D. The CDR3 consists of 10 residues. Germline CDR1 and CDR2: SGHAT and FQNNGV. V gave up 11 bases and J gave up 1 base, with 4 bases separating them. CDR3 nucleotides: TGTGCCGGGGGCACAGATACGCAGTATTTT. Protein: CAGGTDTQYF.

This clonotype was detected many times. The CDR3 spells CSARAGTSGRADTQYF. CDR3 nucleotides: TGCAGTGCTAGAGCGGGGACTAGCGGGAGAGCAGATACGCAGTATTTT. The chain has TRBV20-1 and TRBJ2-3, with 14 bases aligning to TRBD2. The CDR3 totals 16 residues. Germline V gives CDR1 DFQATT, CDR2 SNEGSKA (reference sequence). After removal of 1 base from V and 4 bases from J, the junction contained 4 bases not matched to a gene.

Many counts were recorded for this clonotype. This rearrangement joins TRBV4-1 to TRBJ2-7; possibly TRBD2 for D (5 bases). V lost 1 base to trimming and J lost 1 base, with 11 bases between them. Germline CDR1 and CDR2: MGHRA and YSYEKL. This CDR3 contains 15 residues. In DNA form, the CDR3 reads TGCGCCAGCAGCCAAGGGCTCGGGGAGTCCTACGAGCAGTACTTC. Protein product: CASSQGLGESYEQYF.

This clonotype was observed many times. The genes are TRBV7-8 and TRBJ1-6; D gene ambiguous. The CDR3 covers 14 residues. Looked up from germline, CDR1 is SGHVS and CDR2 is FQNEAQ. V lost 5 bases and J 1 base, leaving 6 bases between the germline ends. Here the CDR3 reads CASSRGSYNSPLHF. In DNA form, the CDR3 reads TGTGCCAGCAGCCGCGGGTCCTATAATTCACCCCTCCACTTT.

This clonotype was seen ten or more times. In nucleotides, the CDR3 is TGTGCCAGCAGTTTATTGGGTACCGATGAAAAACTGTTTTTT. It specifies CASSLLGTDEKLFF. The chain links TRBV28 to TRBJ1-4; no reliable D call. V was cut by 1 base and J by 6 bases, with 9 bases left in between. Germline lookup yields CDR1 MDHEN and CDR2 SYDVKM. The CDR3 has 14 amino acids. Full variable domain (outside the CDR3, taken from reference TRBV28 and TRBJ1-4): DVKVTQSSRYLVKRTGEKVFLECVQDMDHENMFWYRQDPGLGLRLIYFSYDVKMKEKGDIPEGYSVSREKKERFSLILESASTNQTSMYLCASSLLGTDEKLFFGSGTQLSVL.

Turning to this clonotype: Compared with germline, one end of the junction differs, possibly owing to a read error. V is TRBV5-1 and J is TRBJ2-2; 7 nucleotides line up with TRBD2. This CDR3 is built from 15 residues. Germline CDR1 reads SGHRS; CDR2 reads YFSETQ. CDR3 coding DNA: TGTGCCAGCAGCATTAGCGGGTCCACCACCGGGGGGCTGTTTTTT. Protein: CASSISGSTTGGLFF.

At least ten counts were recorded for this clonotype. This chain joins TRBV29-1 and TRBJ2-5, with no clear D. V dropped 5 bases and J dropped 2 bases, with 6 bases sitting between them. CDR1 is SQVTM and CDR2 is ANQGSEA in the germline V gene. The CDR3 is made up of 11 amino acids. CDR3 region: CSVPGQETQYF. CDR3 DNA: TGCAGCGTTCCCGGTCAAGAGACCCAGTACTTC.

This clonotype showed up many times. This chain joins TRBV28 and TRBJ2-7, with TRBD2 as a possible D gene (6 bases). Trimming removed 7 bases at V and 5 bases at J, with 12 bases between. Germline CDR1 is MDHEN and CDR2 is SYDVKM. This CDR3 has 12 amino acids. In DNA form, the CDR3 reads TGTGCCAGCAATCCTGGAGGGGACGAGCAGTACTTC. Amino acid sequence: CASNPGGDEQYF.

The sample holds many counts of this clonotype. V and J are TRBV20-1 and TRBJ2-2; the D is unclear. CDR1 DFQATT and CDR2 SNEGSKA come from the germline V gene (reference sequence). Trimming stripped 6 bases from V and 3 bases from J, with 17 bases between. The CDR3 totals 15 residues. CDR3 sequence: CSATPLVADTGELFF. Written as DNA, the CDR3 is TGCAGTGCCACCCCCCTGGTCGCAGACACCGGGGAGCTGTTTTTT.

This clonotype was seen at least ten times. The chain carries TRBV12-3 or TRBV12-4 and TRBJ2-7; D call uncertain. V lost 3 bases and J lost 4, with 10 bases in between. The CDR3 has 13 amino acids. CDR3: CASSLGNSYEQYF. The CDR3 DNA is TGTGCCAGCAGTTTGGGGAACTCTTACGAGCAGTACTTC.

This clonotype was seen ten or more times. No DNA is shown, since the ends of the CDR3 on it are uncertain; the CDR3 is the one TCRdb lists. CDR3 protein: CASSSSIRLYEQYF. V is TRBV28 and J is TRBJ2-7. The CDR3 length equals 14 residues, ends included. The V gene's germline CDR1 is MDHEN and CDR2 SYDVKM.